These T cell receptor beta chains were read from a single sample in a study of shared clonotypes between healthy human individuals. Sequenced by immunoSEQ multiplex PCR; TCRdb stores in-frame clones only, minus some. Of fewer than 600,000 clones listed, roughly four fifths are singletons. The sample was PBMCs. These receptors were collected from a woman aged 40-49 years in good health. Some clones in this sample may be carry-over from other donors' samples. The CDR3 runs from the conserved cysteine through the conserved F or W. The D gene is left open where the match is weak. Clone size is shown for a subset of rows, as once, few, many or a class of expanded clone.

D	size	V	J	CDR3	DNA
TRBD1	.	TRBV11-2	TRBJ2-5	CASSRDRVETQYF	TGTGCCAGCAGCAGAGACAGGGTAGAGACCCAGTACTTC
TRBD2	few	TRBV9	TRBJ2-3	CASSVGAGDTDTQYF	TGTGCCAGCAGCGTAGGTGCGGGAGACACAGATACGCAGTATTTT
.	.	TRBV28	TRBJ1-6	CASRQASASPLHF	TGTGCCAGCAGACAGGCCTCCGCTTCACCCCTCCACTTT
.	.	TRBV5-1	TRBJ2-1	CASSLVGQGMAYNEQFF	TGCGCCAGCAGCTTGGTTGGGCAGGGAATGGCCTACAATGAGCAGTTCTTC
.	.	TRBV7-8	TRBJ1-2	CASSPDSLYGYTF	TGTGCCAGCAGCCCGGACAGTTTGTATGGCTACACCTTC
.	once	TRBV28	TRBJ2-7	CASTTSGQGGGEQYF	TGTGCCAGCACCACGTCCGGGCAGGGAGGTGGAGAGCAGTACTTC
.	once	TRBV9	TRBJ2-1	CASSVSGTDNEQFF	TGTGCCAGCAGCGTATCGGGGACCGACAATGAGCAGTTCTTC
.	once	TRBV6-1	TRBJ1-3	CASRVGSGNTIYF	TGTGCCAGCAGGGTTGGTTCTGGAAACACCATATATTTT
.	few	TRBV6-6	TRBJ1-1	CASSYSNPDTEAFF	TGTGCCAGCAGTTACTCGAATCCGGACACTGAAGCTTTCTTT
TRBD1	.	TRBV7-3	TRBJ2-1	CASSLTGTGAYNEQFF	TGTGCCAGCAGCTTAACGGGGACAGGGGCCTACAATGAGCAGTTCTTC
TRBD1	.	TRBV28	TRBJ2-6	CASSSSGTGVSGANVLTF	TGTGCCAGCAGTTCCTCTGGGACAGGGGTATCAGGGGCCAACGTCCTGACTTTC
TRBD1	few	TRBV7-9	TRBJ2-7	CASSFGTGRTYEQYF	TGTGCCAGCAGCTTCGGGACAGGGAGGACCTACGAGCAGTACTTC
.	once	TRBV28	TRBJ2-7	CASSLTGNAFYEQYF	TGTGCCAGCAGTCTAACCGGGAACGCTTTCTACGAGCAGTACTTC
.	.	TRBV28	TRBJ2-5	CASSDILYRETQYF	TGTGCCAGCAGTGATATCCTTTACCGAGAGACCCAGTACTTC
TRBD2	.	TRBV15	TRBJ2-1	CATSRVGRSTYNEQFF	TGTGCCACCAGCAGAGTCGGGAGGTCAACCTACAATGAGCAGTTCTTC
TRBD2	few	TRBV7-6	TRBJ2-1	CASSLRPTSGMDNEQFF	TGTGCCAGCAGCCTGAGACCGACTAGCGGGATGGACAATGAGCAGTTCTTC
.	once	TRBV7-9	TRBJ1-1	CASSPDYNTEAFF	TGTGCCAGCAGCCCAGACTACAACACTGAAGCTTTCTTT
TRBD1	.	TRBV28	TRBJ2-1	CASSGTGGDNEQFF	TGTGCCAGCAGCGGGACAGGGGGTGACAATGAGCAGTTCTTC
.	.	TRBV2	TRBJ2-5	CASFETIQETQYF	TGTGCCAGCTTTGAGACTATCCAAGAGACCCAGTACTTC
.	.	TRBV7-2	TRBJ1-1	CASSPQTAGEAFF	TGTGCCAGCAGCCCACAAACCGCCGGTGAAGCTTTCTTT
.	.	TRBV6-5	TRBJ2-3	CASSSTSTQYF	TGTGCCAGCAGTTCGACTAGTACGCAGTATTTT
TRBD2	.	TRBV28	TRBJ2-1	CASSTGTSGANEQFF	TGTGCCAGCAGCACCGGGACTAGCGGAGCCAATGAGCAGTTCTTC
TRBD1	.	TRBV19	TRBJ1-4	CASSPDRAATNEKLFF	TGTGCCAGTAGTCCGGACAGGGCCGCAACTAATGAAAAACTGTTTTTT
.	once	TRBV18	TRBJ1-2	CASSLAAGSYGYTF	TGTGCCAGCTCCCTCGCGGCGGGGAGCTATGGCTACACCTTC
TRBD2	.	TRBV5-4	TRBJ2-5	CASSSGLALQETQYF	TGTGCCAGCAGCTCCGGACTAGCGCTACAAGAGACCCAGTACTTC
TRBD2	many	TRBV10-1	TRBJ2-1	CASSALAGSDNEQFF	TGCGCCAGCAGTGCCCTAGCGGGATCGGACAATGAGCAGTTCTTC
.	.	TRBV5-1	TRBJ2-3	CASSLEGASTDTQYF	TGCGCCAGCAGCTTGGAGGGAGCTAGCACAGATACGCAGTATTTT
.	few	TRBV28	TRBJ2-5	CASSFNTNLETQYF	TGTGCCAGCAGTTTCAACACCAATCTAGAGACCCAGTACTTC
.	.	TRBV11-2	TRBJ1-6	CASRALNSPLHF	TGTGCCAGCAGAGCCTTGAATTCACCCCTCCACTTT
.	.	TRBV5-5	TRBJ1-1	CASSPQRGTEAFF	TGTGCCAGCAGCCCGCAGCGGGGCACTGAAGCTTTCTTT
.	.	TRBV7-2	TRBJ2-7	CASSHRVDYEQYF	TGTGCCAGCAGCCACCGCGTAGACTACGAGCAGTACTTC
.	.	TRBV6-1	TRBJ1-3	CASSPQGISGNTIYF	TGTGCCAGCAGTCCCCAGGGGATCTCTGGAAACACCATATATTTT
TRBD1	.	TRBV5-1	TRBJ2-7	CASSLTGVRHEQYF	TGCGCCAGCAGCTTAACAGGGGTCCGGCACGAGCAGTACTTC
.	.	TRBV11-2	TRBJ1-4	CASSLDYGAFGKLFF	TGTGCCAGCAGCTTAGACTACGGAGCTTTCGGGAAACTGTTTTTT
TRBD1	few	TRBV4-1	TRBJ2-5	CASRLTGGQETQYF	TGCGCCAGCAGACTTACAGGGGGCCAAGAGACCCAGTACTTC
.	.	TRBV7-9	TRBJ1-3	CASSLAAGTGNTIYF	TGTGCCAGCAGCTTAGCCGCAGGAACTGGAAACACCATATATTTT
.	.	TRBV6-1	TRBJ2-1	CASSYGSRRFF	TGTGCCAGCAGTTATGGGTCAAGACGGTTCTTC
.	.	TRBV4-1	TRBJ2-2	CASSQVRYNTGELFF	TGCGCCAGCAGCCAAGTCCGATACAACACCGGGGAGCTGTTTTTT
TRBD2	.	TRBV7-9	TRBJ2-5	CASSLGDYPAVGETQYF	TGTGCCAGCAGCTTAGGGGACTACCCTGCCGTCGGGGAGACCCAGTACTTC
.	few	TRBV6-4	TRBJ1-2	CASSDTPGTDYGYTF	TGTGCCAGCAGTGACACCCCCGGGACCGACTATGGCTACACCTTC
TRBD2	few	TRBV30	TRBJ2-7	CAWNLAGPTYEQYF	TGTGCCTGGAACCTAGCGGGACCCACCTACGAGCAGTACTTC
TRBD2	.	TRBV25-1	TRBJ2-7	CASSAGLAGVDEQYF	TGTGCCAGCAGTGCCGGACTAGCGGGAGTCGACGAGCAGTACTTC
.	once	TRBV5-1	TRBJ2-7	CASSLEGPELGEQYF	TGCGCCAGCAGCTTGGAGGGCCCTGAGCTAGGCGAGCAGTACTTC
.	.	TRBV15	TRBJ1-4	CATSKGWRGEKLFF	TGTGCCACCAGCAAGGGATGGCGGGGAGAAAAACTGTTTTTT
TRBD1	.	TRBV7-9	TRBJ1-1	CASSGGGQPGQTEAFF	TGTGCCAGCAGCGGCGGGGGACAGCCGGGCCAGACTGAAGCTTTCTTT
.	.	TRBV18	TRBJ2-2	CASSLIADTGELFF	TGTGCCAGCTCACTTATCGCGGATACCGGGGAGCTGTTTTTT
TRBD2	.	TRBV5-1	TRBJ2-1	CASSLEGGRADNEQFF	TGCGCCAGCAGCTTGGAGGGCGGGAGGGCCGACAATGAGCAGTTCTTC
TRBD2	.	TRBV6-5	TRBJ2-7	CASRPSGRASYEQYF	TGTGCCAGCAGGCCCAGCGGGAGGGCCTCCTACGAGCAGTACTTC
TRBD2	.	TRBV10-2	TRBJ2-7	CASSLAGGPYEQYF	TGCGCCAGCAGCCTAGCGGGAGGTCCCTACGAGCAGTACTTC
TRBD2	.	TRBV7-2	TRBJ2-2	CASSLRRETGELFF	TGTGCCAGCAGCTTAAGGCGGGAGACCGGGGAGCTGTTTTTT
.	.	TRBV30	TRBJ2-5	CAWSEGRGLTQYF	TGTGCCTGGAGTGAAGGGCGCGGTTTGACCCAGTACTTC
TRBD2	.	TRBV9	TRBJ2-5	CASSVEGSGSGWETQYF	TGTGCCAGCAGCGTAGAGGGTAGCGGGAGTGGTTGGGAGACCCAGTACTTC
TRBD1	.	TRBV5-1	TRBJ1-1	CASTNLQGGNTEAFF	TGCGCCAGCACCAACCTACAGGGGGGGAACACTGAAGCTTTCTTT
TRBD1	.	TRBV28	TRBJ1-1	CASSLSHGTGGLNTEAFF	TGTGCCAGCAGTTTATCCCATGGGACAGGGGGCCTGAACACTGAAGCTTTCTTT
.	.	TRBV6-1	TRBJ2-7	CASSESAGRRYEQYF	TGTGCCAGCAGTGAATCGGCGGGACGGAGGTACGAGCAGTACTTC
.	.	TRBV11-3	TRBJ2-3	CASSQDYAGKGDTQYF	TGTGCCAGCAGCCAGGATTACGCGGGGAAGGGAGATACGCAGTATTTT
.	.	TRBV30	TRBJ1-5	CAWSVGDPNQPQHF	TGTGCCTGGAGTGTAGGTGATCCCAATCAGCCCCAGCATTTT